The 22 T cell receptor beta chains presented below share a single source sample, sequenced in a study of early T cells in non-severe SARS-CoV-2 infection. One entry per CDR3 protein results from TCRdb running MiXCR on the 5' RACE reads. The table includes tens of thousands of distinct CDR3 sequences, around 6.3% detected once. The sample was whole blood, taken at baseline. Receptors originate from an adult who was a healthcare worker with PCR-confirmed SARS-CoV-2 infection or an uninfected control (not recorded which).

Ten or more counts support this clonotype. The chain uses TRBV2 and TRBJ1-5; no reliable D call. V shed 4 bases and J shed 3 bases, with 13 bases lying between them. Per the germline V gene, CDR1 is SNHLY and CDR2 is FYNNEI. This CDR3 is built from 15 residues. The CDR3 coding sequence is TGTGCCAGCAGTGTAGGACGAGACAACAATCAGCCCCAGCATTTT. This sequence encodes CASSVGRDNNQPQHF.

This clonotype has at least ten counts. J is TRBJ1-3 and V is TRBV13; D is unclear. The germline V and J ends were trimmed by 6 bases and 2 bases, with 17 bases remaining between them. This CDR3 comprises 16 residues. Germline V CDR1 and CDR2: PRHDT, FYEKMQ (reference sequence). The CDR3 spells CASSPREHLAGNTIYF. The CDR3 DNA reads as TGTGCCAGCAGTCCGAGGGAACACCTCGCTGGAAACACCATATATTTT.

This clonotype was seen a handful of times. V usage is TRBV6-2 or TRBV6-3 and J usage is TRBJ1-2; D is undetermined. CDR1 and CDR2 from the germline V gene are MNHEY and SVGEGT. V was shortened by 5 bases and J by 7 bases, with 8 bases between the two germline ends. The CDR3 length is 11 residues. Here the CDR3 DNA reads TGTGCCAGCAGTCGTTTAGGTGGCTACACCTTC. As protein: CASSRLGGYTF.

At least ten counts were recorded for this clonotype. V is TRBV12-3 or TRBV12-4 and J is TRBJ1-1; D might be TRBD1 (5 bases). The CDR3 is made up of 11 amino acids. Trimming pared 3 bases from V and 7 bases from J, leaving 6 bases between. CDR3: CASSLTVEAFF. In DNA form, the CDR3 reads TGTGCCAGCAGTTTGACAGTTGAAGCTTTCTTT.

By frequency in the sample, this clonotype is medium-sized. The J gene is TRBJ2-5, the V gene TRBV9; 9 nucleotides align to TRBD1. The CDR3 spans 15 residues. V was clipped by 5 bases and J by 5 bases; unmatched bases: 10. The germline CDR1 and CDR2 sequences are SGDLS and YYNGEE. Here the CDR3 DNA reads TGTGCCAGCAGTCCCGGACAGGGGTTTATGGAGACCCAGTACTTC. Its translation: CASSPGQGFMETQYF.

This clonotype has just a few counts. This chain links TRBV11-2 with TRBJ2-7; unclear D gene. Per germline, CDR1 SGHAT and CDR2 FQNNGV. CDR3 length equals 18 residues. V lost 6 bases and J 9 bases, leaving 33 bases between the germline ends. The CDR3 spells CASSPMGWWKNTTRGQYF. As DNA, the CDR3 is TGTGCCAGCAGTCCGATGGGGTGGTGGAAAAATACTACGAGAGGGCAGTACTTC. The entire variable domain, with the rest obtained from reference TRBV11-2 and TRBJ2-7, is as follows: EAGVAQSPRYKIIEKRQSVAFWCNPISGHATLYWYQQILGQGPKLLIQFQNNGVVDDSQLPKDRFSAERLKGVDSTLKIQPAKLEDSAVYLCASSPMGWWKNTTRGQYFGPGTRLTVT.

Within the sample, this clonotype is medium-sized (0.01 to 0.1%). This chain links TRBV7-6 with TRBJ2-1; TRBD2 aligns across 9 bases. CDR1 and CDR2 (germline): SGHVS, FNYEAQ. V was pared by 4 bases and J by 9 bases, with 7 bases of the junction left unmatched. The CDR3 consists of 14 residues. The DNA for the CDR3 is TGTGCCAGCAGCTCGGGACTAGCTCAGGGTGAGCAGTTCTTC. Amino acids: CASSSGLAQGEQFF. The full variable domain, rest sourced from reference TRBV7-6 and TRBJ2-1, is GAGVSQSPRYKVTKRGQDVALRCDPISGHVSLYWYRQALGQGPEFLTYFNYEAQQDKSGLPNDRFSAERPEGSISTLTIQRTEQRDSAMYRCASSSGLAQGEQFFGPGTRLTVL.

This clonotype has ten or more counts. The chain joins TRBV12-3 or TRBV12-4 to TRBJ2-5, with 11 bases fitting TRBD2. CDR3 length: 15 amino acids. Unmatched junction bases numbered 7, after V lost 6 bases and J lost 4 bases. CDR3 in amino acids: CASSYLTSGVETQYF. In DNA, the CDR3 is TGTGCCAGCAGCTACCTGACTAGCGGGGTAGAGACCCAGTACTTC.

This chain links TRBV10-2 with TRBJ2-7, with D perhaps TRBD2 (6 bases). This CDR3 has 13 residues. Trimming left V 4 bases short and J 2 bases short, with 9 bases between. CDR1 is WSHSY and CDR2 is SAAADI in the germline V gene. The CDR3 DNA reads TGCGCCAGCAGTGCGGGGGAACCCTACGAGCAGTACTTC. Translation gives CASSAGEPYEQYF.

The chain couples TRBV19 to TRBJ1-5; 7 bases line up with TRBD1. Germline CDR1 is LNHDA and CDR2 is SQIVND (reference sequence). V was clipped by 7 bases and J by 3 bases; unmatched bases: 15. The CDR3 loop spans 17 amino acids. CDR3 sequence (DNA): TGTGCCAGTACCGCATCCATGAGGGGGCTTCTCAATCAGCCCCAGCATTTT. This gives the protein CASTASMRGLLNQPQHF. Full variable domain (remainder filled in from reference TRBV19 and TRBJ1-5): DGGITQSPKYLFRKEGQNVTLSCEQNLNHDAMYWYRQDPGQGLRLIYYSQIVNDFQKGDIAEGYSVSREKKESFPLTVTSAQKNPTAFYLCASTASMRGLLNQPQHFGDGTRLSIL.

Ten or more counts support this clonotype. This chain connects TRBV5-1 to TRBJ2-1; D call uncertain. V was pared by 5 bases and J by 3 bases, with 9 bases between. In germline, CDR1 is SGHRS, CDR2 YFSETQ. The CDR3 runs to 13 residues. DNA of the CDR3: TGCGCCAGCAGGTCAGGTCACTACAATGAGCAGTTCTTC. This translates into CASRSGHYNEQFF.

This clonotype was seen ten or more times. The chain has TRBV25-1 and TRBJ2-1; D unclear. This CDR3 is built from 16 residues. V lost 6 bases and J lost 2, with 17 bases in between. Germline CDR1 MGHDK, CDR2 SYGVNS. The CDR3 protein is CASRSSSVVAYNEQFF. Written as DNA, the CDR3 is TGTGCCAGCAGATCCTCCAGCGTTGTCGCCTACAATGAGCAGTTCTTC.

The table lists this clonotype with many counts. V and J are TRBV27 and TRBJ2-3; D is possibly TRBD2 (5 bases). Per the germline V gene, CDR1 is MNHEY and CDR2 is SMNVEV (reference sequence). This CDR3 has 17 amino acids. The V and J ends lost 5 bases and 3 bases respectively, with 21 bases between them. The CDR3 sequence: CASSPEGLVTITDTQYF. CDR3 bases: TGTGCCAGCAGTCCAGAGGGCCTAGTGACGATAACAGATACGCAGTATTTT.

The chain recombines TRBV3-1 with TRBJ2-5; D gene uncertain. V dropped 0 bases and J dropped 3 bases, with 11 bases sitting between them. The germline CDR1 and CDR2 sequences are LGHDT and YNNKEL (reference sequence). The CDR3 consists of 15 residues. CDR3 in DNA: TGTGCCAGCAGCCAAGATCATGGGGAAAAAGAGACCCAGTACTTC. As protein: CASSQDHGEKETQYF.

The chain is built from TRBV6-2 or TRBV6-3 and TRBJ2-1; a possible D gene is TRBD1 (5 bases). Germline lookup yields CDR1 MNHEY and CDR2 SVGEGT. The CDR3 loop spans 12 amino acids. Between the trimmed V and J ends, which lost 6 bases and 7 bases, there was a span of 10 bases. The CDR3 loop is CASRGLENEQFF. Written as DNA, the CDR3 is TGTGCCAGCAGGGGGCTCGAGAATGAGCAGTTCTTC.

This chain links TRBV4-1 with TRBJ1-2; 8 bases are a match to TRBD1. The CDR3 is 16 residues long. Germline V gene sequence: CDR1 MGHRA, CDR2 YSYEKL. Trimming took 0 bases from V and 3 from J; bases not matched to a gene: 6. CDR3 residues: CASSQDPPGGYYGYTF. The CDR3, as DNA: TGCGCCAGCAGCCAAGATCCGCCAGGGGGCTACTATGGCTACACCTTC.

There are a few counts of this clonotype. This sequence joins TRBV4-2 and TRBJ1-1; a weak D match, TRBD1 (5 bases). The CDR3 has 15 amino acids. The V end lost 0 bases, the J end lost 3 bases, and 11 bases lay between the germline ends. Germline CDR1 LGHNA, CDR2 YNFKEQ. The CDR3 region is CASSQDPGRDTEAFF. CDR3 bases: TGTGCCAGCAGCCAAGATCCAGGGAGGGACACTGAAGCTTTCTTT.

This clonotype has at least ten counts. This chain links TRBV7-2 with TRBJ2-5, with D uncertain. CDR3 length equals 11 residues. Per germline, CDR1 SGHTA and CDR2 FQGNSA. V lost 6 bases and J 2 bases, leaving 4 bases between the germline ends. The CDR3 DNA sequence: TGTGCCAGCAGAGGACAAGAGACCCAGTACTTC. Its translation: CASRGQETQYF.

This clonotype was counted only a few times. The V and J genes are TRBV7-2 and TRBJ1-5; D unclear. V was pared by 4 bases and J by 7 bases, with 11 bases between. The germline V gene has CDR1 SGHTA and CDR2 FQGNSA. The CDR3 extends over 13 amino acids. The CDR3: CASSYTSLQPQHF. For the CDR3, the DNA is TGTGCCAGCAGCTATACCAGCCTACAGCCCCAGCATTTT.

Concerning this clonotype: A much larger clone differs from this one at a single base, so this may be a read error. The chain is built from TRBV24-1 and TRBJ2-1; the D gene is possibly TRBD2 (5 bases). CDR3 length: 13 amino acids. Germline CDR1 KGHDR, CDR2 SFDVKD. The CDR3 DNA reads as TGTGCCACCGGCCTCGGACTTCACAATGAGCGGTTCTTC. Protein product: CATGLGLHNERFF.

Concerning this clonotype: The junction differs from germline at one of its ends, possibly a read error. The genes are TRBV11-2 and TRBJ2-7; 7 bases agree with TRBD1. CDR1 and CDR2 from the germline V gene are SGHAT and FQNNGV. The CDR3 runs 15 residues. The CDR3 loop reads CASSLGGGQTYEQYF. Here the CDR3 DNA reads TGTGCCAGCAGTTTAGGGGGCGGACAGACCTACGAGCAGTACTTC.

Only a few counts were recorded for this clonotype. This chain connects TRBV7-2 to TRBJ2-7; D remains unclear. The germline V and J ends were trimmed by 3 bases and 1 base, with 7 bases remaining between them. Germline-derived CDR1 and CDR2 are SGHTA and FQGNSA. CDR3 length equals 13 residues. The CDR3 spells CASSFDISYEQYF. The CDR3 DNA sequence: TGTGCCAGCAGCTTCGACATTTCCTACGAGCAGTACTTC.